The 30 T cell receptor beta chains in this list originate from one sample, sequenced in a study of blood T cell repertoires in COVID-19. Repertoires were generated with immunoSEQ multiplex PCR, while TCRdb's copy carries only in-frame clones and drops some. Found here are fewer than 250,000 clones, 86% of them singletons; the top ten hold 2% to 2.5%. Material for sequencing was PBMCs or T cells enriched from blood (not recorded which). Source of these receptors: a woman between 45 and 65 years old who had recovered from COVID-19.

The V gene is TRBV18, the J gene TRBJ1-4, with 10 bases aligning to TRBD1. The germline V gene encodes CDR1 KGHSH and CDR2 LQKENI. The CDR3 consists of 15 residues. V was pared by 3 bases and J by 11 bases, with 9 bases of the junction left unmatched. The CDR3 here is CASSPAGQGLRKLFF. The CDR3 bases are TGTGCCAGCTCACCCGCGGGACAGGGGTTAAGGAAACTGTTTTTT.

CDR3 DNA sequence: TGTGCCAGCAGCCAACCCGGACAGGGGAGGGGTGAAAAACTGTTTTTT. Translation: CASSQPGQGRGEKLFF. The rearrangement joins TRBV3-1 (or the pseudogene TRBV3-2) to TRBJ1-4; 9 bases map to TRBD1. Germline CDR1 and CDR2: LGHDT and YNNKEL (reference sequence). Trimming cost V 2 bases and J 7 bases; bases outside gene matches: 8. There are 16 residues in the CDR3.

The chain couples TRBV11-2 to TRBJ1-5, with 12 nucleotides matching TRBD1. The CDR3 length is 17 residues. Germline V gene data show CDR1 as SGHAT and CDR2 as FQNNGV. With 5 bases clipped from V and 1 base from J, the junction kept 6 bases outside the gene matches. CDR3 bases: TGTGCCAGCAGCCCCGGGACAGGGGGCGCGAGCAATCAGCCCCAGCATTTT. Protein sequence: CASSPGTGGASNQPQHF.

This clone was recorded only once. CDR3 region: CASSPSRRGAEKLFF. CDR3 bases: TGTGCCAGCAGCCCGTCGCGACGGGGGGCTGAAAAACTGTTTTTT. This rearrangement joins TRBV28 to TRBJ1-4; maybe TRBD1 (6 bases). The CDR3 runs to 15 residues. Between the trimmed V and J ends, which lost 6 bases and 7 bases, there was a span of 18 bases. Per germline, CDR1 MDHEN and CDR2 SYDVKM.

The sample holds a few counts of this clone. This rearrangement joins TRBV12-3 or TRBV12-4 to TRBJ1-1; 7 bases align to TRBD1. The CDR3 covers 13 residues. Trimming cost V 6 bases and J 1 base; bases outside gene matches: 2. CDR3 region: CASRRTGNTEAFF. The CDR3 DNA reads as TGTGCCAGCAGGAGGACAGGGAACACTGAAGCTTTCTTT.

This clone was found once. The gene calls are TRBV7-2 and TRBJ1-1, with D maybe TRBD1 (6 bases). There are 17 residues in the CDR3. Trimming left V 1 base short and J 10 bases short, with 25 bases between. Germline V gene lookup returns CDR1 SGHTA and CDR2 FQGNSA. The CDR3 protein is CASSLGNLQQGKKGAFF. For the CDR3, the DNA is TGTGCCAGCAGCTTAGGAAACCTCCAACAGGGTAAAAAGGGAGCTTTCTTT.

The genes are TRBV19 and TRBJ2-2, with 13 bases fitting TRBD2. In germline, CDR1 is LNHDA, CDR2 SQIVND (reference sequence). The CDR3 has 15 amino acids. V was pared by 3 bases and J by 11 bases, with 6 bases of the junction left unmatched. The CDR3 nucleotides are TGTGCCAGTAGTATTGTCCGGGGACTAGCGGGAGAGCTGTTTTTT. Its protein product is CASSIVRGLAGELFF.

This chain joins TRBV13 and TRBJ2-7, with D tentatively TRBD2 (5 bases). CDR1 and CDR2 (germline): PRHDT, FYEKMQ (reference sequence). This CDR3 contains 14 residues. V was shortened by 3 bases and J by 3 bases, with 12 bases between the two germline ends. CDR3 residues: CASSFAGKSYEQYF. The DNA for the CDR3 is TGTGCCAGCAGCTTCGCGGGTAAGAGCTACGAGCAGTACTTC.

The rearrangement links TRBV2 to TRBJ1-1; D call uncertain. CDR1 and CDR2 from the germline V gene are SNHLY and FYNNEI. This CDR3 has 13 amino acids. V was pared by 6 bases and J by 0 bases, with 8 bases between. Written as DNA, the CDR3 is TGTGCCAGCAGAGTCCAGATGAACACTGAAGCTTTCTTT. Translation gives CASRVQMNTEAFF.

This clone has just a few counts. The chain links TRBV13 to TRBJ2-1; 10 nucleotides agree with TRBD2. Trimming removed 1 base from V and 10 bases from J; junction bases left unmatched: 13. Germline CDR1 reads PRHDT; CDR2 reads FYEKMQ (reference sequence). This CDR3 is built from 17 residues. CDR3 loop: CASSLASASGRMVEQFF. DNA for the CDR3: TGTGCCAGCAGCTTAGCTTCGGCTAGCGGGAGAATGGTAGAGCAGTTCTTC.

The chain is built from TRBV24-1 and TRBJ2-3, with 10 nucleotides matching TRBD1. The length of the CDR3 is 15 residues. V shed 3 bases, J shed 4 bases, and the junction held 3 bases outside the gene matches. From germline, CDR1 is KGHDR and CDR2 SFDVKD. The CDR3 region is CATSDRGQGADTQYF. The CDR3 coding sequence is TGTGCCACCAGTGATAGAGGACAGGGGGCAGATACGCAGTATTTT.

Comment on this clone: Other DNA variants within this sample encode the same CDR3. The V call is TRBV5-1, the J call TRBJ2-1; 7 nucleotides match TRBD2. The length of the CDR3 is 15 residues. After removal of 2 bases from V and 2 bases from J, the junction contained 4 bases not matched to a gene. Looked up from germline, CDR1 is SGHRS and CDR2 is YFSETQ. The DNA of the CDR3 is TGCGCCAGCAGCTTAAGTCTAGCGGCCTACAATGAGCAGTTCTTC. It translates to CASSLSLAAYNEQFF.

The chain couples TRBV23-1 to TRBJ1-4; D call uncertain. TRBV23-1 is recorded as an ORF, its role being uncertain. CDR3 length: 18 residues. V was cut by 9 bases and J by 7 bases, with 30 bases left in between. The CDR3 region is CARVCGCNFTGEFEKLFF. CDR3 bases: TGCGCCAGGGTGTGTGGTTGCAACTTTACTGGAGAGTTTGAAAAACTGTTTTTT.

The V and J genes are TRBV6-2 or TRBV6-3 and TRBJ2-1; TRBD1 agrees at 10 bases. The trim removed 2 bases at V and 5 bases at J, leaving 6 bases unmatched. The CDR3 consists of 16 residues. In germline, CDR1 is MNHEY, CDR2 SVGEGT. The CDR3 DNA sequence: TGTGCCAGCAGTTACCCGGACAGGGGGATCCACAATGAGCAGTTCTTC. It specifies CASSYPDRGIHNEQFF.

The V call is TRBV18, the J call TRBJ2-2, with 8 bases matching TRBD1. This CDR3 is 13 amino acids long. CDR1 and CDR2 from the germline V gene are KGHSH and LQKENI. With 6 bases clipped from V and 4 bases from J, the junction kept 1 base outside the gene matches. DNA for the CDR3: TGTGCCAGCTCGACAGGGGCCACCGGGGAGCTGTTTTTT. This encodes CASSTGATGELFF. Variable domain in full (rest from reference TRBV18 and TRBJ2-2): NAGVMQNPRHLVRRRGQEARLRCSPMKGHSHVYWYRQLPEEGLKFMVYLQKENIIDESGMPKERFSAEFPKEGPSILRIQQVVRGDSAAYFCASSTGATGELFFGEGSRLTVL.

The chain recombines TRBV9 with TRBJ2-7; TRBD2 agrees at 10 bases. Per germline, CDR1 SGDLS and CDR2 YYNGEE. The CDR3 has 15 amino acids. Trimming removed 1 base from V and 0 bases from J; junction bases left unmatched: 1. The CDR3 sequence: CASSVTSGDSYEQYF. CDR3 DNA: TGTGCCAGCAGCGTAACTAGCGGGGACTCCTACGAGCAGTACTTC. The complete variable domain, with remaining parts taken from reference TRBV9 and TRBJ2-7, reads DSGVTQTPKHLITATGQRVTLRCSPRSGDLSVYWYQQSLDQGLQFLIQYYNGEERAKGNILERFSAQQFPDLHSELNLSSLELGDSALYFCASSVTSGDSYEQYFGPGTRLTVT.

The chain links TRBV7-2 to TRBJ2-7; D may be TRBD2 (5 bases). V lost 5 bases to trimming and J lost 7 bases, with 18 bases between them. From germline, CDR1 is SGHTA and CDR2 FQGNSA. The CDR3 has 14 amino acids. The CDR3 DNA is TGTGCCAGCAGCCCGGACTTAACCCTCCCGGAGCAGTACTTC. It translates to CASSPDLTLPEQYF.

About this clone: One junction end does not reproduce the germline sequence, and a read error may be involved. CDR3 sequence: CASSPLPGLAGVGEHRGAVF. For the CDR3, the DNA is TGTGCCAGCAGCCCACTCCCGGGACTAGCGGGAGTGGGGGAACACCGGGGAGCTGTTTTT. The chain has TRBV9 and TRBJ2-2; 14 bases are shared with TRBD2. The CDR3 extends over 20 amino acids. Germline V CDR1 and CDR2: SGDLS, YYNGEE. The full variable domain, completed using reference TRBV9 and TRBJ2-2, is DSGVTQTPKHLITATGQRVTLRCSPRSGDLSVYWYQQSLDQGLQFLIQYYNGEERAKGNILERFSAQQFPDLHSELNLSSLELGDSALYFCASSPLPGLAGVGEHRGAVFGEGSRLTVL.

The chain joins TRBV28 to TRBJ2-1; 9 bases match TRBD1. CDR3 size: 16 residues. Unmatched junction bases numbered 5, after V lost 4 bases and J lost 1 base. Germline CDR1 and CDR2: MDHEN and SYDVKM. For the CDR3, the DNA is TGTGCCAGCAGTTCCTCCGGGACAGGGTCCTACAATGAGCAGTTCTTC. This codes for CASSSSGTGSYNEQFF.

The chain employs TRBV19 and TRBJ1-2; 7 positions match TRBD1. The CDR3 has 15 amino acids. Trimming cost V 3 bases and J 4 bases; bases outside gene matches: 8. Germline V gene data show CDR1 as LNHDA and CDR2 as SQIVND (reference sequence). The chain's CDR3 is CASSIGLGQLYGYTF. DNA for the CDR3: TGTGCCAGTAGTATTGGCCTGGGACAGCTCTATGGCTACACCTTC.

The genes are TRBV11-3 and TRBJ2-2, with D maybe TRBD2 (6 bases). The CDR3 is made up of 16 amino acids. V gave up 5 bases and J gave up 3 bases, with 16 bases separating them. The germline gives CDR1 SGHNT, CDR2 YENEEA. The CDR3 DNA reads TGTGCCAGCAGCCCGATCCCCGCGGGGTACACCGGGGAGCTGTTTTTT. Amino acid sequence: CASSPIPAGYTGELFF.

The CDR3 sequence is CASSYSIGREAFF. CDR3 coding DNA: TGTGCCAGCAGTTACTCCATTGGGAGGGAGGCTTTCTTT. The chain carries TRBV6-6 and TRBJ1-1; the D is unclear. V lost 0 bases and J 11 bases, leaving 13 bases between the germline ends. Germline V gives CDR1 MNHNY, CDR2 SVGAGI (reference sequence). The CDR3 has 13 residues.

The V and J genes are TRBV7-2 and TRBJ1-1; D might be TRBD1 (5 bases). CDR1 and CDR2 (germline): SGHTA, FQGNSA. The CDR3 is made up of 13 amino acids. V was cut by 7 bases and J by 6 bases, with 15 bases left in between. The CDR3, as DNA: TGTGCCAGCACCTTTGCGGGGCGGTCTGAAGCTTTCTTT. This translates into CASTFAGRSEAFF.

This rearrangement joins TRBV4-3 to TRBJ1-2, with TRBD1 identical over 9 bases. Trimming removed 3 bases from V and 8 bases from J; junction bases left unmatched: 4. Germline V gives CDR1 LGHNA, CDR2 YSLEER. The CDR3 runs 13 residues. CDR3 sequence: CASSQDRGKGYTF. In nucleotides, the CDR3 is TGCGCCAGCAGCCAGGACAGGGGAAAAGGCTACACCTTC.

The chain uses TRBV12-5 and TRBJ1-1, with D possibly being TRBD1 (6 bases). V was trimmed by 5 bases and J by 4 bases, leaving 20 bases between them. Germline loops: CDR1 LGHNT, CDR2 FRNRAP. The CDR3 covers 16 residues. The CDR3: CASGLGLPGHRTEAFF. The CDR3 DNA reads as TGTGCTAGTGGTCTCGGTCTACCGGGACACCGCACTGAAGCTTTCTTT.

The CDR3 DNA reads as TGTGCCAGCAGCTTAGCGCGAAGCACAGATACGCAGTATTTT. Translating gives CASSLARSTDTQYF. The V gene is TRBV7-2, the J gene TRBJ2-3; D uncertain. CDR3 size: 14 residues. The V gene's germline CDR1 is SGHTA and CDR2 FQGNSA. Trimming took 0 bases from V and 0 from J, leaving 4 bases between them.

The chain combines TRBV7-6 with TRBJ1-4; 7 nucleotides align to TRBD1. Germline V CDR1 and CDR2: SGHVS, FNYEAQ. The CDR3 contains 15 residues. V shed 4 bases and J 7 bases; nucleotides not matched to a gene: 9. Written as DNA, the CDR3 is TGTGCCAGCAGCTCACAGACAGGGTTACGTGAAAAACTGTTTTTT. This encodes CASSSQTGLREKLFF.

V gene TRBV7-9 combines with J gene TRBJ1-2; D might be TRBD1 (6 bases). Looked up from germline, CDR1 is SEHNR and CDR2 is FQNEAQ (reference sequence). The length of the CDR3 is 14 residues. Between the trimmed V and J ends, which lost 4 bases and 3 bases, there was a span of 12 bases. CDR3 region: CASSSRGMDYGYTF. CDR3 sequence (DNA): TGTGCCAGCAGCTCCAGGGGAATGGACTATGGCTACACCTTC.

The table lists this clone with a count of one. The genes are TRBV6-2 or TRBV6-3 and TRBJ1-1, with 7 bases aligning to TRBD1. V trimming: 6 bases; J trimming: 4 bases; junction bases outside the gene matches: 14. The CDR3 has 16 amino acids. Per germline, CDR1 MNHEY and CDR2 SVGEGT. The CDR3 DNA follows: TGTGCCAGCAGACCTTCCGGACAGGCCAATCCCACTGAAGCTTTCTTT. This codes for CASRPSGQANPTEAFF.

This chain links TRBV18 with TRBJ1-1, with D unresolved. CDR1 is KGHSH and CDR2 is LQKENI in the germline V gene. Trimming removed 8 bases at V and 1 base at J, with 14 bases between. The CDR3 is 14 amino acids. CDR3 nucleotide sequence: TGTGCCAGCGTCGGCACGGAGACGAACACTGAAGCTTTCTTT. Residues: CASVGTETNTEAFF.